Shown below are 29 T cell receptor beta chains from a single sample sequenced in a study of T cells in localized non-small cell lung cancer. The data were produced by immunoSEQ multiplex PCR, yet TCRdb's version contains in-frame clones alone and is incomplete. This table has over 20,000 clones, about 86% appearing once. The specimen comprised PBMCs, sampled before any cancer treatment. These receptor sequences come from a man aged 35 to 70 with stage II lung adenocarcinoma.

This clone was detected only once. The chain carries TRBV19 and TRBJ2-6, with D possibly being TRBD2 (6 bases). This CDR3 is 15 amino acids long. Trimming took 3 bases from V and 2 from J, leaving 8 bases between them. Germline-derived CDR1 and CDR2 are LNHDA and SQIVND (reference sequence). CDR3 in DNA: TGTGCCAGTAGTATGAGGGAGGCTGGGGCCAACGTCCTGACTTTC. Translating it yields CASSMREAGANVLTF.

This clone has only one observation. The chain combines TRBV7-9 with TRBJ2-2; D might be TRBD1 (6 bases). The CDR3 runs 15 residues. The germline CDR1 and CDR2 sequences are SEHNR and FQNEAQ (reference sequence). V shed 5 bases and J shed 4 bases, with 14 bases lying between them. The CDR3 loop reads CASSPTGLSTGELFF. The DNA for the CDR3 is TGTGCCAGCAGCCCTACAGGGCTGAGCACCGGGGAGCTGTTTTTT.

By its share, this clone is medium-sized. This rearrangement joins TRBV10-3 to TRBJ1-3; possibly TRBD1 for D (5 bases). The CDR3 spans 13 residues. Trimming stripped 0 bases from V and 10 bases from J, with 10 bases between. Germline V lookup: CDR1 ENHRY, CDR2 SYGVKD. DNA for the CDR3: TGTGCCATCAGTGAGTCGAGTCAGGGAACCATATATTTT. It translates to CAISESSQGTIYF.

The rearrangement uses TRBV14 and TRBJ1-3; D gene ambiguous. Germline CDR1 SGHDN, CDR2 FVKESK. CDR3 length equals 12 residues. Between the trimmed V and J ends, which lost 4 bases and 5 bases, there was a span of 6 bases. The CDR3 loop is CASSPNRNTIYF. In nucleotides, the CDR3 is TGTGCCAGCAGCCCGAACAGAAACACCATATATTTT.

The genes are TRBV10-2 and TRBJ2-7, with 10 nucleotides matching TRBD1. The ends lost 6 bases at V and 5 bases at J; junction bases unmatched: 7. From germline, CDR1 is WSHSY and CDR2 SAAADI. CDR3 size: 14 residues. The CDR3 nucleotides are TGCGCCAGCAGCCAGACAGGGGGCGCGGACGAGCAGTACTTC. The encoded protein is CASSQTGGADEQYF.

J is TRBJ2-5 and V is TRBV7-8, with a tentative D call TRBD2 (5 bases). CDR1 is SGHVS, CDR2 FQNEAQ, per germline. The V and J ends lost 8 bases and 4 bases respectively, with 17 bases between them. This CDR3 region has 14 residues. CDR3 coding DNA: TGTGCCAGCGGGTCGGAGCTAGGAGGAGAGACCCAGTACTTC. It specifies CASGSELGGETQYF.

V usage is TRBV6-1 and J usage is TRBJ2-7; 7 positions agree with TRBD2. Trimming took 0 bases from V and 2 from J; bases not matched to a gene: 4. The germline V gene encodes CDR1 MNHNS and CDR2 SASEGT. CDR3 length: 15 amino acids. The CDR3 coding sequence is TGTGCCAGCAGTGAAGCGGCTAGCGGAACCTACGAGCAGTACTTC. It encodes CASSEAASGTYEQYF.

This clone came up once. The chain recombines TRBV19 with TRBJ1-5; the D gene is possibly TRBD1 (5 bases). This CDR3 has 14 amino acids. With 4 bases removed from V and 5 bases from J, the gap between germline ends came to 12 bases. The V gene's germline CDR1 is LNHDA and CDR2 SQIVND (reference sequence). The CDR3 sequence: CASSNGDPYQPQHF. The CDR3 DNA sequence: TGTGCCAGTAGTAACGGGGACCCTTATCAGCCCCAGCATTTT.

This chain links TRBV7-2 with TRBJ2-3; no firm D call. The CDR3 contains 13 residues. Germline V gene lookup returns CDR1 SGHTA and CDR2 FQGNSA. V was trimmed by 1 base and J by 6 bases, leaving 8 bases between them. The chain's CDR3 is CASSLDEGDTQYF. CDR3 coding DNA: TGTGCCAGCAGCTTAGATGAAGGGGATACGCAGTATTTT.

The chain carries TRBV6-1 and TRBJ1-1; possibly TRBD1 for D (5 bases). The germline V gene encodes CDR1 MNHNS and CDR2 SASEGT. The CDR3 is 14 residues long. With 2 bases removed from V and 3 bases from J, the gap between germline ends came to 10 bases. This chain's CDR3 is CASSESGGDTEAFF. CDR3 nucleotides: TGTGCCAGCAGTGAATCGGGGGGGGACACTGAAGCTTTCTTT.

CDR3 coding DNA: TGTGCCAGCAGCCGACAGGGTGTCCAGAGCTCCTATAATTCACCCCTCCACTTT. Protein: CASSRQGVQSSYNSPLHF. The chain combines TRBV14 with TRBJ1-6, with 7 positions matching TRBD1. Germline V gene sequence: CDR1 SGHDN, CDR2 FVKESK. Trimming at V came to 4 bases and at J to 0 bases, leaving 9 bases not matched to a gene. CDR3 length: 18 amino acids. Drawing the rest from reference TRBV14 and TRBJ1-6, the complete variable domain is EAGVTQFPSHSVIEKGQTVTLRCDPISGHDNLYWYRRVMGKEIKFLLHFVKESKQDESGMPNNRFLAERTGGTYSTLKVQPAELEDSGVYFCASSRQGVQSSYNSPLHFGNGTRLTVT.

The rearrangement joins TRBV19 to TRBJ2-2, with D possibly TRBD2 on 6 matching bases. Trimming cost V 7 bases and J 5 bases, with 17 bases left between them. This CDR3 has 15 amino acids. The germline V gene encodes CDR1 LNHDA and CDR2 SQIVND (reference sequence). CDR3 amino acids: CASKGGTGITGELFF. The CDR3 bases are TGTGCCAGTAAGGGCGGGACCGGTATTACCGGGGAGCTGTTTTTT.

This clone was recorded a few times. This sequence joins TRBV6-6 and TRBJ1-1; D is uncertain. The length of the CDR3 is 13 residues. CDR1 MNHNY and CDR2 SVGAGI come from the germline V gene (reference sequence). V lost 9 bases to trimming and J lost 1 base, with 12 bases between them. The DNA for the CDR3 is TGTGCCAGTCTTCGTAGGCCGAACACTGAAGCTTTCTTT. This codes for CASLRRPNTEAFF.

The CDR3 nucleotides are TGTGCCAGCAGCCTGACTGGGGGCGTGAACACTGAAGCTTTCTTT. It yields the protein CASSLTGGVNTEAFF. The chain is built from TRBV5-8 and TRBJ1-1; weak D call: TRBD1 (6 bases). Trimming stripped 4 bases from V and 0 bases from J, with 13 bases between. The length of the CDR3 is 15 residues. Germline V gene lookup returns CDR1 SGHTS and CDR2 YDEGEE.

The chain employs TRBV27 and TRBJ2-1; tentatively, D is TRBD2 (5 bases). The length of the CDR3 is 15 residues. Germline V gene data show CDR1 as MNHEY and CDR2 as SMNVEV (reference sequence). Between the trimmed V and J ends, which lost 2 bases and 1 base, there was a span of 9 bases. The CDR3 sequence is CASSLGGNSYNEQFF. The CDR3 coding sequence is TGTGCCAGCAGTTTAGGAGGAAATTCCTACAATGAGCAGTTCTTC.

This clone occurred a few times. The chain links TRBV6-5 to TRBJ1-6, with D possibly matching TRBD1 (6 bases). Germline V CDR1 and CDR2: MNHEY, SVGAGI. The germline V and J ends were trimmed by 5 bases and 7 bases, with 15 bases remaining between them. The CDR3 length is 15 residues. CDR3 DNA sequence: TGTGCCAGCAGTATTACACAGGGAGAGAATTCACCCCTCCACTTT. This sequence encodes CASSITQGENSPLHF.

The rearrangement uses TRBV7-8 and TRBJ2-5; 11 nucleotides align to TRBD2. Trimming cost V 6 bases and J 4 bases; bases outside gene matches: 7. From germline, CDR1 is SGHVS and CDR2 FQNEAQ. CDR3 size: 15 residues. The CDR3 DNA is TGTGCCAGCAGTTGGACTAGCGGGTTCGGAGAGACCCAGTACTTC. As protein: CASSWTSGFGETQYF.

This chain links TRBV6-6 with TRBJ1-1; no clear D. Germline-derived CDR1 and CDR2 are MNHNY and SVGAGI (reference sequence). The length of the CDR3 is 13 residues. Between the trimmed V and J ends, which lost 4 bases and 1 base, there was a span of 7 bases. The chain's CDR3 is CASSLTENTEAFF. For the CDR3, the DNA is TGTGCCAGCAGTTTAACAGAGAACACTGAAGCTTTCTTT.

This chain's CDR3 is CASSVGVRATNEKLFF. The DNA of the CDR3 is TGTGCCAGCAGCGTAGGAGTCAGGGCAACTAATGAAAAACTGTTTTTT. The chain carries TRBV9 and TRBJ1-4; the D gene is possibly TRBD1 (5 bases). Between the trimmed V and J ends, which lost 0 bases and 0 bases, there was a span of 9 bases. Germline V gene lookup returns CDR1 SGDLS and CDR2 YYNGEE. The CDR3 is made up of 16 amino acids. The entire variable domain, with the rest obtained from reference TRBV9 and TRBJ1-4, is as follows: DSGVTQTPKHLITATGQRVTLRCSPRSGDLSVYWYQQSLDQGLQFLIQYYNGEERAKGNILERFSAQQFPDLHSELNLSSLELGDSALYFCASSVGVRATNEKLFFGSGTQLSVL.

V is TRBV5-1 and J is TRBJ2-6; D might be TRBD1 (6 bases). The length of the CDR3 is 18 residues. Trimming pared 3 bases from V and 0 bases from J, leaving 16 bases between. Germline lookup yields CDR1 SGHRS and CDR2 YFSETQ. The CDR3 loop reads CASSWTTGPSSGANVLTF. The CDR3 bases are TGCGCCAGCAGCTGGACAACAGGGCCCTCCTCTGGGGCCAACGTCCTGACTTTC.

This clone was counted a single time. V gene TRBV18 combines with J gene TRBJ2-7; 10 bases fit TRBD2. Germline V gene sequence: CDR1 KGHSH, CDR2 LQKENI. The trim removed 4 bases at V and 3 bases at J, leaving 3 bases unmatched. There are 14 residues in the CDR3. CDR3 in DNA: TGTGCCAGCTCACGTGGGACTAGCGACTACGAGCAGTACTTC. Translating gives CASSRGTSDYEQYF.

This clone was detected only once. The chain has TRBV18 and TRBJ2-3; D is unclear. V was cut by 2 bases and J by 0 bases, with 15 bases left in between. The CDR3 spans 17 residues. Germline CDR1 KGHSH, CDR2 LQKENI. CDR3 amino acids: CASSPVGNTWSTDTQYF. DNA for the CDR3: TGTGCCAGCTCACCAGTGGGAAACACTTGGAGCACAGATACGCAGTATTTT.

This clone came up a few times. The CDR3 DNA follows: TGTGCCATCAGTGACGGACTAAGCGGTAGCACAGATACGCAGTATTTT. It codes for CAISDGLSGSTDTQYF. This chain connects TRBV10-3 to TRBJ2-3; tentatively, D is TRBD2 (6 bases). The CDR3 runs to 16 residues. Germline CDR1 reads ENHRY; CDR2 reads SYGVKD. V shed 3 bases and J shed 0 bases, with 13 bases lying between them.

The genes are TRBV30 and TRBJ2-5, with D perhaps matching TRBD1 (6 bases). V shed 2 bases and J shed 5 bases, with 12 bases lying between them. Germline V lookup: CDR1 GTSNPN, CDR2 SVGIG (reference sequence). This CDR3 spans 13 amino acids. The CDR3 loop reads CAWSPRRGETQYF. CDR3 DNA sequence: TGTGCCTGGAGTCCGCGCAGGGGTGAGACCCAGTACTTC.

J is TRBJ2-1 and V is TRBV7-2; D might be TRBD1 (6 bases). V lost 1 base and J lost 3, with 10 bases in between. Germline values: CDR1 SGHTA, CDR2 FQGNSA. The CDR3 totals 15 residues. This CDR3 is CASSLGRGLYNEQFF. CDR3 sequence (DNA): TGTGCCAGCAGCTTAGGCAGGGGCCTCTACAATGAGCAGTTCTTC.

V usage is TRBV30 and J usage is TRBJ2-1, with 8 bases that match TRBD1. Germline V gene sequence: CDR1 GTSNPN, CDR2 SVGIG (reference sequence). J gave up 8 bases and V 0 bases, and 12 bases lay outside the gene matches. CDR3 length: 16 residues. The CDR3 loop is CAWSVRRRDRSDEQFF. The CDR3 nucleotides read TGTGCCTGGAGTGTACGAAGGCGGGACAGGAGCGATGAGCAGTTCTTC. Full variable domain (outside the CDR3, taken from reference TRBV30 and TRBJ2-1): SQTIHQWPATLVQPVGSPLSLECTVEGTSNPNLYWYRQAAGRGLQLLFYSVGIGQISSEVPQNLSASRPQDRQFILSSKKLLLSDSGFYLCAWSVRRRDRSDEQFFGPGTRLTVL.

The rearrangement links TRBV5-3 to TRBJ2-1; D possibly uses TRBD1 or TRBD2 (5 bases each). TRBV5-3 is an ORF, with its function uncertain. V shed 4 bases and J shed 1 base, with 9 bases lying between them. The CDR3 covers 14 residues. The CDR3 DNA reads TGTGCCAGAAGCAAGGGACGTTCCTACAATGAGCAGTTCTTC. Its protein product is CARSKGRSYNEQFF.

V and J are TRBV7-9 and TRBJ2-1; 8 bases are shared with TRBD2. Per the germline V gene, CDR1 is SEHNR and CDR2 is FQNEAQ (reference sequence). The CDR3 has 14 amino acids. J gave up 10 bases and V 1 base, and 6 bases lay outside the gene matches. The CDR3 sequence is CASSLGREEQEQFF. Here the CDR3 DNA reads TGTGCCAGCAGCTTAGGGCGGGAGGAGCAGGAGCAGTTCTTC.

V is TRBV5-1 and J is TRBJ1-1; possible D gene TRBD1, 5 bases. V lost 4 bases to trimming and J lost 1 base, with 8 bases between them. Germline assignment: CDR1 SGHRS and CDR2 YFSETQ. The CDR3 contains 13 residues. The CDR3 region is CASSIQENTEAFF. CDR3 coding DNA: TGCGCCAGCAGCATACAGGAGAACACTGAAGCTTTCTTT.